This T cell receptor beta chain was identified in a study of blood T cell repertoires in COVID-19. As for the study in general: Donors in the United States, Italy and Spain gave samples during acute or convalescent COVID-19. Sample material is recorded as cDNA or gDNA derived from T cells, B-cell-depleted T cells, or PBMCs.

The CDR3 spans 14 residues. V shed 4 bases, J shed 1 base, and the junction held 2 bases outside the gene matches. Germline CDR1 reads SNHLY; CDR2 reads FYNNEI. Original analysis: Reference gene primer amplification yielded estimated nucleated cell counts. Method: immunoSEQ multiplex PCR; TCRdb's copy keeps in-frame clones and lacks some. Clonal size and the V and J genes are those of that table, whereas D and trimming came from the DNA. The table shows about 18,000 clones, with 75% to 90% occurring only once. The receptor comes from a man aged 80 or over with acute or convalescent COVID-19. The sample comprised peripheral blood. J is TRBJ1-1 and V is TRBV2; 8 bases align to TRBD1. The CDR3 coding sequence is TGTGCCAGCAGTGTCACAGGGGGGAACACTGAAGCTTTCTTT. It codes for CASSVTGGNTEAFF. The full variable domain, with the rest looked up from reference TRBV2 and TRBJ1-1, is EPEVTQTPSHQVTQMGQEVILRCVPISNHLYFYWYRQILGQKVEFLVSFYNNEISEKSEIFDDQFSVERPDGSNFTLKIRSTKLEDSAMYFCASSVTGGNTEAFFGQGTRLTVV.